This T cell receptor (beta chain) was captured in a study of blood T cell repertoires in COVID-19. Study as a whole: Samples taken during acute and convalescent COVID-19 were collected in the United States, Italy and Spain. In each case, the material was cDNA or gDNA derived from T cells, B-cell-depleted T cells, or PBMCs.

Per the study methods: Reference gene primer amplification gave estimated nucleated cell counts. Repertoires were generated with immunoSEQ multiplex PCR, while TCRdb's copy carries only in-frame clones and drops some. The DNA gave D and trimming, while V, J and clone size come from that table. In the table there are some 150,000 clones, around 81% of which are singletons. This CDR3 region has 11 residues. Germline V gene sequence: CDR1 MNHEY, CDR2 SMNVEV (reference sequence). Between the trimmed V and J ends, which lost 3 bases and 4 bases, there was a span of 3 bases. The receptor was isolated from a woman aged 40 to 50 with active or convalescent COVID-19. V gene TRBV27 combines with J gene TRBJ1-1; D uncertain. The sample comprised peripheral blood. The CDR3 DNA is TGTGCCAGCAGTTTCGGCACTGAAGCTTTCTTT. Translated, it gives CASSFGTEAFF.